These T cell receptor beta chains were read from a single sample in a study of shared clonotypes between healthy human individuals. Measured with immunoSEQ multiplex PCR; TCRdb has only the in-frame clones, and not every one. Among about 600,000 clones, around 97% were seen once, and the ten largest hold less than 0.065%. Sequencing input: naive CD4+ T cells sorted from blood. The receptors here all came from a woman aged 30 to 39 in good health. Both conserved end residues are part of each CDR3. Clone size appears in some rows only: once, few, many, or a class for an expanded clone.

J,size,V,CDR3
TRBJ1-5,NA,TRBV6-6,CASIEGGSSNQPQHF
TRBJ2-5,NA,TRBV2,CASSLETGAPETQYF
TRBJ2-1,NA,TRBV2,CASSEEGLRSSYNEQFF
TRBJ1-2,NA,TRBV28,CASSFGTGAYGYTF
TRBJ2-7,few,TRBV5-1,CASSRGEPRGVGYEQYF
TRBJ2-1,NA,TRBV2,CASSRLAEGNEQFF
TRBJ1-2,NA,TRBV25-1,CASSALTGTGYTF
TRBJ1-1,NA,TRBV5-4,CASSPVGDGMNTEAFF
TRBJ1-5,NA,TRBV19,CASSQRGNQPQHF
TRBJ1-1,NA,TRBV19,CASNDRGGNTEAFF
TRBJ1-6,NA,TRBV27,CASRNPTGLDSPLHF
TRBJ1-5,once,TRBV5-1,CASSLAAGVNQPQHF
TRBJ2-1,NA,TRBV9,CASSFQGESYNEQFF
TRBJ2-5,NA,TRBV5-1,CASSSGQRETQYF
TRBJ2-5,NA,TRBV19,CASSQVAETQYF
TRBJ2-7,NA,TRBV28,CASSLRDRGYEQYF
TRBJ2-2,few,TRBV5-4,CATSGRNTGELFF
TRBJ1-5,NA,TRBV6-1,CASSEDRNYQPQHF
TRBJ1-3,NA,TRBV2,CASSPGEGAGNTIYF
TRBJ1-1,NA,TRBV5-8,CASSLTGGPSTEAFF
NA,NA,TRBV28,CASSWGQGTYEQYF
TRBJ1-5,NA,TRBV27,CASSNYRGSNQPQHF
TRBJ2-7,NA,TRBV6-5,CASRTGPSYEQYF
TRBJ1-5,NA,TRBV7-9,CASSLGRTGQGPQHF
TRBJ2-1,NA,TRBV10-1,CASSDGMNEQFF